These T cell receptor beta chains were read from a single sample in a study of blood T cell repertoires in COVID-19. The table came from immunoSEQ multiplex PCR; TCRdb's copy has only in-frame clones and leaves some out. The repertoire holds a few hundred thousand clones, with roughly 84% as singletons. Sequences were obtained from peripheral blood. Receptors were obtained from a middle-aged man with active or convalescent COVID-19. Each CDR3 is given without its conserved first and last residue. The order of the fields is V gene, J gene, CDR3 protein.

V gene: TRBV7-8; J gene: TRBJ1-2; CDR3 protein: ASSLREGRSTLRGYT
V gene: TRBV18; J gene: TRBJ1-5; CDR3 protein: ASSHSTGIQSNQPQH
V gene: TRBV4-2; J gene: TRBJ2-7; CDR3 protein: ASSHSRTGDYEQY
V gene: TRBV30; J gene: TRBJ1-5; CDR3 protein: AWSPTGGNQPQH
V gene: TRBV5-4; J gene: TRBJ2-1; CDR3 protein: ASSVISGRRTYNEQF
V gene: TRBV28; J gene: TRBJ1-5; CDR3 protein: ASTTEDGNQPQH
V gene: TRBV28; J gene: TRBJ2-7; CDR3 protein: ASSLDSGGSATYEQY
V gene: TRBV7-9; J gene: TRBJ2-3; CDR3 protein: ASSILAGTDTQY
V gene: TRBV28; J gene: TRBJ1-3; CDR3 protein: VSGGFSGNTIY
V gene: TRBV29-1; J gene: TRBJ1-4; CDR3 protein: SAAGTDNEKLF
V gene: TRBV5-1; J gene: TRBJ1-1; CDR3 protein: ASQIGHRESTEAF
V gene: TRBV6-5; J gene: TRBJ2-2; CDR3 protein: ASCKGLIRTGELF
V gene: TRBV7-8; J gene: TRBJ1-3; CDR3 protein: ASGLSGNTIY
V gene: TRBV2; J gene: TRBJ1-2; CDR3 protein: ASSVDSYVYGYT
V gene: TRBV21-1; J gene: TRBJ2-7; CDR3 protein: ASSNRTGKNEQY
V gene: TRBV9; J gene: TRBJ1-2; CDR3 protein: ASSVGSAGRDGYT
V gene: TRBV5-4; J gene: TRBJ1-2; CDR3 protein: ASSLAYSGQSYGYT
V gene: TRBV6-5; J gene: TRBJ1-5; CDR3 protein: ASSLDRLGNQPQH
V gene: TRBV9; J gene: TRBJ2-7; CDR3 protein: ASSVTGGQGNEQY
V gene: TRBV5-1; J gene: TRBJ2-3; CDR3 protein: ASSEQGWGTDTQY
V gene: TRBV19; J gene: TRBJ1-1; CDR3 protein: ASSIGGRGTEAF
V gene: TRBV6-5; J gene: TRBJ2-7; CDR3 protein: ASSYPSGSEQY
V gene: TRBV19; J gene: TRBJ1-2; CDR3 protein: ASNTGRMDGYT
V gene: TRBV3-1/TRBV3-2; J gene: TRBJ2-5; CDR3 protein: ASSQYLETQY
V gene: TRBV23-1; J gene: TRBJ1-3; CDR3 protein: ASSQSSRGLRNTIY
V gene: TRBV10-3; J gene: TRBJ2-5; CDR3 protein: AISESRLAGTQETQY
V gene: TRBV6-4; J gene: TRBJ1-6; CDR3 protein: ASSDRQGGSPLH
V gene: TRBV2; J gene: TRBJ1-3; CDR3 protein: ASSDRKGDTIY
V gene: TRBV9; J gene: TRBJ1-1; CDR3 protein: ASSALNRQSEAF
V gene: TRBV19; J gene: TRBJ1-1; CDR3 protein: ASTKSMRTEAF
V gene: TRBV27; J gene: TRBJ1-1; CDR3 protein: ASSPYLTLFEGTEAF
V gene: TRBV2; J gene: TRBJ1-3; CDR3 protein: ASIQDRVELGNTIY
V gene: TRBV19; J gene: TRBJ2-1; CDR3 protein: ASHQPETGDEQF
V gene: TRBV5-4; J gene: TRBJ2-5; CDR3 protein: ASSTPLQETQY